Listed below are T cell receptor beta chains from one sample, sequenced in a study of T cells after yellow fever vaccination. TCRdb redid the calling of the 5' RACE reads with MiXCR, one entry per CDR3 protein. Of approximately 300,000 distinct CDR3 sequences listed, about an eighth are singletons. This specimen consisted of CD4+ T cells sorted from PBMCs, obtained 45 days after the yellow fever booster vaccination. These receptor sequences come from a man aged 25 to 45 who received the YFV17D yellow fever vaccine. The CDR3 runs from the conserved cysteine through the conserved F or W. The order of the fields is D gene, J gene, clone size, V gene, CDR3 DNA, CDR3 protein. A D gene is named only where the DNA matches it firmly. Part of the rows lack a size; the others show once, few, many or a class for expanded clones.

D gene: TRBD1; J gene: TRBJ2-7; clone size: -; V gene: TRBV7-9; CDR3 DNA: TGTGCCAGCACAGAGACAGGGTCCTACGAGCAGTACTTC; CDR3 protein: CASTETGSYEQYF
D gene: TRBD1; J gene: TRBJ1-1; clone size: -; V gene: TRBV7-9; CDR3 DNA: TGTGCCAGCAGCTTAGGGGACAGTGCGTTGGTCACTGAAGCTTTCTTT; CDR3 protein: CASSLGDSALVTEAFF
D gene: -; J gene: TRBJ2-1; clone size: -; V gene: TRBV9; CDR3 DNA: TGTGCCAGCAGCGTAGATCAGGGAGACTACAATGAGCAGTTCTTC; CDR3 protein: CASSVDQGDYNEQFF
D gene: -; J gene: TRBJ2-7; clone size: -; V gene: TRBV29-1; CDR3 DNA: TGCAGCGTCGCGCGGGCCATGAGTGAGCAGTACTTC; CDR3 protein: CSVARAMSEQYF
D gene: -; J gene: TRBJ2-2; clone size: -; V gene: TRBV11-2; CDR3 DNA: TGTGCCAGCAGCCCGAAGGTGTACACCGGGGAGCTGTTTTTT; CDR3 protein: CASSPKVYTGELFF
D gene: -; J gene: TRBJ1-1; clone size: few; V gene: TRBV20-1; CDR3 DNA: TGCAGTGCTAGAAGGGACACTGAAGCTTTCTTT; CDR3 protein: CSARRDTEAFF
D gene: -; J gene: TRBJ1-1; clone size: few; V gene: TRBV15; CDR3 DNA: TGTGCCACCAGCGGAGGAACTGAAGCTTTCTTT; CDR3 protein: CATSGGTEAFF
D gene: TRBD1; J gene: TRBJ1-2; clone size: -; V gene: TRBV6-6; CDR3 DNA: TGTGCCAGCAGGGACAGGGTATACTATGGCTACACCTTC; CDR3 protein: CASRDRVYYGYTF
D gene: TRBD2; J gene: TRBJ2-7; clone size: many; V gene: TRBV12-3/TRBV12-4; CDR3 DNA: TGTGCCAGCAGGCCTTCCAGCGGGGGCTACGAGCAGTACTTC; CDR3 protein: CASRPSSGGYEQYF
D gene: TRBD1; J gene: TRBJ1-5; clone size: few; V gene: TRBV12-3/TRBV12-4; CDR3 DNA: TGTGCCAGCAGCACTAGGACCGACAGGGGCAATCAGCCCCAGCATTTT; CDR3 protein: CASSTRTDRGNQPQHF
D gene: TRBD2; J gene: TRBJ2-1; clone size: -; V gene: TRBV12-3/TRBV12-4; CDR3 DNA: TGTGCCAGCAGTCAAGGACTAGCGGGAGTATATGAGCAGTTCTTC; CDR3 protein: CASSQGLAGVYEQFF
D gene: TRBD1; J gene: TRBJ1-2; clone size: few; V gene: TRBV27; CDR3 DNA: TGTGCCAGCAGTGCACGACAGGGGAAAGATGGCTACACCTTC; CDR3 protein: CASSARQGKDGYTF
D gene: -; J gene: TRBJ2-2; clone size: few; V gene: TRBV7-3; CDR3 DNA: TGTGCCAGCAGCTTAGAGGGACGCCTAATCACCGGGGAGCTGTTTTTT; CDR3 protein: CASSLEGRLITGELFF
D gene: -; J gene: TRBJ2-3; clone size: -; V gene: TRBV7-2; CDR3 DNA: TGTGCCAGCACCACCCTGGTGGTCACAGATACGCAGTATTTT; CDR3 protein: CASTTLVVTDTQYF
D gene: -; J gene: TRBJ1-1; clone size: few; V gene: TRBV20-1; CDR3 DNA: TGCAGTGCTGCCAATACGGGGGACACTGAAGCTTTCTTT; CDR3 protein: CSAANTGDTEAFF
D gene: TRBD1; J gene: TRBJ2-5; clone size: few; V gene: TRBV6-6; CDR3 DNA: TGTGCCATACGACAGGGGGCAGGGGAGACCCAGTACTTC; CDR3 protein: CAIRQGAGETQYF
D gene: -; J gene: TRBJ2-7; clone size: -; V gene: TRBV7-2; CDR3 DNA: TGTGCCAGCAGCATAACTAGCTTCTACGAGCAGTACTTC; CDR3 protein: CASSITSFYEQYF
D gene: -; J gene: TRBJ2-1; clone size: few; V gene: TRBV3-1; CDR3 DNA: TGTGCCAGCAGTCGAGCTAGTGCGCAGTTCTTC; CDR3 protein: CASSRASAQFF
D gene: TRBD2; J gene: TRBJ2-5; clone size: -; V gene: TRBV7-9; CDR3 DNA: TGTGCCAGCTGTCGGACTAGCGGGAGGTGGGGACAAGAGACCCAGTACTTC; CDR3 protein: CASCRTSGRWGQETQYF
D gene: -; J gene: TRBJ2-5; clone size: few; V gene: TRBV19; CDR3 DNA: TGTGCCAGTAGTATCAACGGAGGGGGCCAAGAGACCCAGTACTTC; CDR3 protein: CASSINGGGQETQYF
D gene: TRBD1; J gene: TRBJ2-2; clone size: few; V gene: TRBV12-3/TRBV12-4; CDR3 DNA: TGTGCCAGCAATATAAAGACAGGGGGCCTACTCATAGGGGACACCGGGGAGCTGTTTTTT; CDR3 protein: CASNIKTGGLLIGDTGELFF
D gene: -; J gene: TRBJ2-1; clone size: few; V gene: TRBV18; CDR3 DNA: TGTGCCAGCTCACCTCCGCGGGGGCCTCCGGGCAATGAGCAGTTCTTC; CDR3 protein: CASSPPRGPPGNEQFF
D gene: -; J gene: TRBJ2-1; clone size: -; V gene: TRBV12-3/TRBV12-4; CDR3 DNA: TGTGCCAGCATCAAGGGCGGTAAAGATGAGCAGTTCTTC; CDR3 protein: CASIKGGKDEQFF
D gene: TRBD2; J gene: TRBJ2-7; clone size: few; V gene: TRBV20-1; CDR3 DNA: TGCAGTGCTACACCTCCCGGGACTAGCGGGTTATTCTCCTACGAGCAGTACTTC; CDR3 protein: CSATPPGTSGLFSYEQYF
D gene: -; J gene: TRBJ2-2; clone size: -; V gene: TRBV18; CDR3 DNA: TGTGCCAGCTCAACTCCTAGCGCACAAGTAAACACCGGGGAGCTGTTTTTT; CDR3 protein: CASSTPSAQVNTGELFF
D gene: -; J gene: TRBJ2-7; clone size: few; V gene: TRBV7-9; CDR3 DNA: TGTGCCAGCAGCTTAGCGGTGGCTCCCTACGAGCAGTACTTC; CDR3 protein: CASSLAVAPYEQYF
D gene: -; J gene: TRBJ2-1; clone size: -; V gene: TRBV5-1; CDR3 DNA: TGCGCCAGCAGCTTGGAGCGGTTTGATGAGCAGTTCTTC; CDR3 protein: CASSLERFDEQFF
D gene: -; J gene: TRBJ1-1; clone size: few; V gene: TRBV7-2; CDR3 DNA: TGTGCCAGCAGCTTCCAATTACGGGACGAAGCTTTCTTT; CDR3 protein: CASSFQLRDEAFF
D gene: -; J gene: TRBJ2-3; clone size: many; V gene: TRBV5-1; CDR3 DNA: TGCGCCAGCAGCCCGACGCAGCGGGGCACAGATACGCAGTATTTT; CDR3 protein: CASSPTQRGTDTQYF
D gene: TRBD2; J gene: TRBJ2-3; clone size: -; V gene: TRBV7-9; CDR3 DNA: TGTGCCAGCACCACCACTAGCGGGAGCACAGATACGCAGTATTTT; CDR3 protein: CASTTTSGSTDTQYF
D gene: -; J gene: TRBJ2-3; clone size: -; V gene: TRBV5-6; CDR3 DNA: TGTGCCAGCAGCTTGTTTAGCGGAGTCACAGATACGCAGTATTTT; CDR3 protein: CASSLFSGVTDTQYF